This T cell receptor (beta chain) is from a study of OX40 agonist ivuxolimab in advanced cancers. For the study in its entirety: Ivuxolimab was an agonistic, fully human IgG2 monoclonal antibody directed against OX40 (CD134), a costimulatory receptor. Prior anti-PD-1, anti-PD-L1 or anti-CTLA-4 therapy was permitted, and checkpoint inhibitors had been received by around 39% of dose-escalation patients. A male proportion of around 80% and a mean age of around 60 years, ranging from roughly 20 to 80, were recorded for the dose-escalation cohort. Partial responses were achieved by three dose-escalation patients, of whom one had hepatocellular carcinoma and two had cutaneous melanoma. Peripheral TCRbeta sequencing was intended to test whether TCR sequence diversity was altered and clonal T-cell expansion was caused by ivuxolimab. The paper describes the monotherapy dose-escalation part (N = 52 patients) of the phase I trial of ivuxolimab. Among the roughly 50 dose-escalation patients, about 19 had hepatocellular carcinoma, around 15 melanoma, 9 renal cell carcinoma and 9 head and neck cancer. Intravenous ivuxolimab was administered to patients every 2 weeks at six dose levels: 0.01, 0.1, 0.3, 1.5, 3 and 10 mg/kg.

For sequencing of the TCRbeta CDR3 region, genomic DNA was extracted from the sorted cells. The immunoSEQ Assay was used for sequencing of TCRbeta CDR3 regions. Imported from immuneACCESS, the table was reduced by TCRdb to in-frame sequences with V and J called. These copies leave out some clones; in studies compared against another copy, an unresolved V gene accounts for under half, and the cause of the remainder is not known. The table for this sample lists about 61,000 clones; approximately 86% of them were counted only once. Of the sample, about 0.6% falls within the top ten clones. The trial excluded patients who had a history of autoimmune disease or who were on systemic immunosuppression. Peripheral blood for TCR sequencing was collected from all dose cohorts at baseline, on cycle 4 day 1, and on cycle 7 day 1. The samples were drawn from a first-in-human, open-label, multicenter phase I dose-escalation trial of ivuxolimab. Adults with locally advanced or metastatic head and neck squamous cell, hepatocellular, melanoma or renal cell carcinoma were enrolled in the trial. Before TCR sequencing, CD4+ and CD8+ T cells were separately sorted from peripheral blood.

The germline V gene (reference sequence) gives CDR1 as MNHEY and CDR2 as SMNVEV. From cysteine to phenylalanine, the CDR3 is 14 amino acids long. CDR3 DNA only is kept here, 42 bases in frame from base 1. The germline ends are 15 bases apart after V is trimmed by 2 bases and J by 9 bases. Results and caveats for the whole study, not just this receptor: At doses of 0.1 to 3.0 mg/kg, clonal expansion of both CD4+ and CD8+ T cells in blood was seen between baseline and week 6. Low levels of normalized T-cell clonal expansion were also seen in some patients who did not respond. Antigen specificity was not determined for the clonally expanded peripheral T cells. In partial responders in the 0.1-3.0 mg/kg groups, normalized peripheral clonal expansion was found to be among the lowest, especially among CD8+ T cells. After ivuxolimab, CD8+ T cells had more expanded clones than CD4+ T cells on average.

About this clone itself: Its antigen is still unknown. No qualities accompany the bases; no much larger clone lies one base away.

Sequenced here: CD4+ or CD8+ T cells sorted from blood, sampled in a trial of the OX40 agonist ivuxolimab. The sequence was obtained from an adult with an advanced solid tumor such as melanoma, head and neck, liver or kidney cancer. The V and J genes are TRBV27 and TRBJ2-3, with a tentative D gene TRBD1 over 5 matching bases. The CDR3 sequence is CASSLRGEASTQYF. The nucleotide sequence reads TGTGCCAGCAGTTTAAGGGGCGAGGCCTCCACGCAGTATTTT.